The clone carrying this T cell receptor (beta chain) was picked up many times. CDR3 length equals 14 residues. The V gene lost 7 bases and the J gene lost 7 bases, with 16 bases spanning the gap. Germline V gene sequence: CDR1 SNHLY, CDR2 FYNNEI. Libraries of TCR beta came from iRepertoire HTBI primers plus Arm-PCR of CDR3 regions. TCRdb reanalysed the multiplex PCR reads using MiXCR and keeps one entry per CDR3 protein. The table includes over 650,000 distinct CDR3 sequences, 30% detected once. These data originate in a study of regulatory T cells in long-lasting Graves disease. Stated time point: persistent/refractory GD, antithyroid drugs over 5 years with positive TRAb. Isolated PBMC RNA provided the starting material for the TCR library.

The chain combines TRBV2 with TRBJ1-4; unclear D gene. This specimen was peripheral blood mononuclear cells (PBMCs), taken when the disease was refractory, from a patient treated with antithyroid drugs. The sequence came from a female donor with Graves disease. Here the CDR3 reads CASILKRSGEKLFF. The CDR3 DNA follows: TGTGCCAGCATCCTGAAAAGGTCGGGTGAAAAACTGTTTTTT.